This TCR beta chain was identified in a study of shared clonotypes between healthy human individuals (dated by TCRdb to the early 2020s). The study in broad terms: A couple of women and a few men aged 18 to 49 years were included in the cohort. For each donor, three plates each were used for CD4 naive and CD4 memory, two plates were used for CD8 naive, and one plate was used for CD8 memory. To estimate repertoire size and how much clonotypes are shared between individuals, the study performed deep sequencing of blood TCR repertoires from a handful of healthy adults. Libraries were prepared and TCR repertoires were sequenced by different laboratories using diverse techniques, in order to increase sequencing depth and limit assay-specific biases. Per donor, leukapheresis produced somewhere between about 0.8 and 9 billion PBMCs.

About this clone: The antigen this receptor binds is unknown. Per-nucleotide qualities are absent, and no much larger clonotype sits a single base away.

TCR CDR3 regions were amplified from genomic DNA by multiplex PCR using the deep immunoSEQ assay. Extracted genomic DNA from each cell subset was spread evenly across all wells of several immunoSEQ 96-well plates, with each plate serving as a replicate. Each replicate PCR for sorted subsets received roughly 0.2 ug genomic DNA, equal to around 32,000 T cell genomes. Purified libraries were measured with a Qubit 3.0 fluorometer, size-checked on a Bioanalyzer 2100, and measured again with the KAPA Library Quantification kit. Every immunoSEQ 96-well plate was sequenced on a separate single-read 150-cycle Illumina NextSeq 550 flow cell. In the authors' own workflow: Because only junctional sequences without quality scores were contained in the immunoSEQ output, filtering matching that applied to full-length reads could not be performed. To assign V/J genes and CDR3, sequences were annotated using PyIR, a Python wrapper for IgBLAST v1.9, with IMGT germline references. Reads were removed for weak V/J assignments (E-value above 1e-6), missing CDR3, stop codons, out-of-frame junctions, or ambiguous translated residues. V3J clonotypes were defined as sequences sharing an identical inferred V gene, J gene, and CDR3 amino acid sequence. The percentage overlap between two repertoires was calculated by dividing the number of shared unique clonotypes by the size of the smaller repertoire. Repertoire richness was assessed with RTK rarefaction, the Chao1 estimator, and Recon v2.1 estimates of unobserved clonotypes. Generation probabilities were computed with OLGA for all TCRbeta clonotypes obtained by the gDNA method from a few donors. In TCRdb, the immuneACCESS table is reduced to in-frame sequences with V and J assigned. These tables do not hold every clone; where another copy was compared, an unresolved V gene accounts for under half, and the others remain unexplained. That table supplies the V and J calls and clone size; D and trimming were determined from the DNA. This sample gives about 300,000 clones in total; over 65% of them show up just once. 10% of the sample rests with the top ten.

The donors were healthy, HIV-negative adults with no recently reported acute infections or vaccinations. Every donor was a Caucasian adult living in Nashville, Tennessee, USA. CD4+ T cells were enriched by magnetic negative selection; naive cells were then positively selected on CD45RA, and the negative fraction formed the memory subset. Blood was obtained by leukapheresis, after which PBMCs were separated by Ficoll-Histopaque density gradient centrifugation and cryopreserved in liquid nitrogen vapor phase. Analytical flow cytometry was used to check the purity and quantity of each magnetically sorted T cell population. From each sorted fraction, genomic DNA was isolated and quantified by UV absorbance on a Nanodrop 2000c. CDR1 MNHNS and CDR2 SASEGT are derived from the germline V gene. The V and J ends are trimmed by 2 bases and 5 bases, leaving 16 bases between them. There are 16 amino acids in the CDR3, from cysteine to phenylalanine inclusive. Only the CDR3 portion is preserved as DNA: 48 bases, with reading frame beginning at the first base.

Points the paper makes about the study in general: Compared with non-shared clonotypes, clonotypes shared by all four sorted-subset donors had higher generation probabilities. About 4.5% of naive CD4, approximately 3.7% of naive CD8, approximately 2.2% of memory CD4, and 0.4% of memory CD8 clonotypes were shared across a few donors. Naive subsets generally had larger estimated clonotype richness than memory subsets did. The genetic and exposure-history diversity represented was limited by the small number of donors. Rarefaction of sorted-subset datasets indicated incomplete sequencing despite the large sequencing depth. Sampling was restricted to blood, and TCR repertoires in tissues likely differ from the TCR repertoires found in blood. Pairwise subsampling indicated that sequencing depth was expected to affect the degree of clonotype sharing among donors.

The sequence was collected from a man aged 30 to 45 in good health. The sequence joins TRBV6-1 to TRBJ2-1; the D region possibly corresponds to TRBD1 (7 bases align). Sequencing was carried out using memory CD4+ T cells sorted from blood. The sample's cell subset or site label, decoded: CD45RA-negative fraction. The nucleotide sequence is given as TGTGCCAGCAGTGAACTTAGTCAGGGGGGTCACAATGAGCAGTTCTTC. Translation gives CASSELSQGGHNEQFF.